These 25 T cell receptor beta chains originate from one sample sequenced in a study of identical twins. MiXCR was run by TCRdb on the 5' RACE reads, yielding one entry per CDR3 protein. The profile shows about 730,000 distinct CDR3 sequences, 21% of them singletons. The sample was also reused in another study, on T cells expressing NK-cell markers.

The specimen was PBMCs. The receptors were sampled from a woman under 30 in good health.

This clonotype was counted only a few times. The rearrangement joins TRBV2 to TRBJ2-7; 10 nucleotides line up with TRBD1. This CDR3 is built from 14 residues. V trimming: 4 bases; J trimming: 5 bases; junction bases outside the gene matches: 5. The germline gives CDR1 SNHLY, CDR2 FYNNEI. CDR3: CASSGGTGVDEQYF. The CDR3 DNA is TGTGCCAGCAGTGGAGGGACAGGGGTCGACGAGCAGTACTTC.

The chain has TRBV4-2 and TRBJ1-6; D perhaps matches TRBD1 (5 bases). This CDR3 region has 15 residues. The V gene lost 1 base and the J gene lost 7 bases, with 11 bases spanning the gap. Germline V CDR1 and CDR2: LGHNA, YNFKEQ. The CDR3 sequence is CASSQGAGGNSPLHF. The DNA for the CDR3 is TGTGCCAGCAGCCAAGGGGCGGGGGGGAATTCACCCCTCCACTTT.

This clonotype turned up a few times. The V gene is TRBV7-2, the J gene TRBJ2-5; D unclear. The V and J ends lost 5 bases and 4 bases respectively, with 17 bases between them. The V gene's germline CDR1 is SGHTA and CDR2 FQGNSA. This CDR3 is 15 amino acids long. CDR3 DNA sequence: TGTGCCAGCAGCCCCCTCCCTCGTCGGGTAGAGACCCAGTACTTC. Translating gives CASSPLPRRVETQYF.

This chain links TRBV6-7 with TRBJ1-4, with D possibly matching TRBD1 (6 bases). TRBV6-7 is reported as an ORF; its role is uncertain. V was clipped by 8 bases and J by 10 bases, with 14 bases between them. This CDR3 has 12 amino acids. CDR3 coding DNA: TGTGCCAGCGTGCAGGAGGGGGGAAAACTGTTTTTT. The encoded protein is CASVQEGGKLFF.

The V and J genes are TRBV20-1 and TRBJ1-1, with a weak D call TRBD1 (6 bases). Germline assignment: CDR1 DFQATT and CDR2 SNEGSKA (reference sequence). The CDR3 has 14 amino acids. V was cut by 3 bases and J by 0 bases, with 11 bases left in between. Here the CDR3 reads CSARRGQMNTEAFF. The CDR3 DNA sequence: TGCAGTGCTAGGAGGGGACAAATGAACACTGAAGCTTTCTTT.

This clonotype was seen a few times. The chain has TRBV4-3 and TRBJ1-2; tentative D call: TRBD1 (5 bases). V was cut by 0 bases and J by 7 bases, with 12 bases left in between. Germline V gene sequence: CDR1 LGHNA, CDR2 YSLEER. The CDR3 is 14 amino acids. In DNA form, the CDR3 reads TGCGCCAGCAGCCAAGAATCAGGGCGGGGTGGCTACACCTTC. Translating gives CASSQESGRGGYTF.

This clonotype was found a few times. This chain joins TRBV29-1 and TRBJ2-7; D ambiguous. Germline assignment: CDR1 SQVTM and CDR2 ANQGSEA. The CDR3 runs 12 residues. V was shortened by 6 bases and J by 2 bases, with 11 bases between the two germline ends. Here the CDR3 DNA reads TGCAGCGTCCTTGACCCTCCCTACGAGCAGTACTTC. Its protein product is CSVLDPPYEQYF.

This clonotype was picked up a small number of times. The genes are TRBV12-3 or TRBV12-4 and TRBJ1-6; no clear D. This CDR3 is built from 12 residues. The V gene lost 9 bases and the J gene lost 6 bases, with 9 bases spanning the gap. The CDR3 spells CASGRFNSPLHF. The CDR3 DNA reads TGTGCCAGTGGACGGTTTAATTCACCCCTCCACTTT.

The chain employs TRBV2 and TRBJ2-1; TRBD2 matches at 7 bases. J lost 9 bases, V lost 2 bases, and 4 bases had no gene match. Germline values: CDR1 SNHLY, CDR2 FYNNEI. This CDR3 contains 13 residues. Here the CDR3 reads CASSERLAGEQFF. The CDR3 coding sequence is TGTGCCAGCAGTGAAAGACTAGCTGGTGAGCAGTTCTTC.

The chain combines TRBV6-2 or TRBV6-3 with TRBJ1-2, with a possible D match to TRBD1 (5 bases). Trimming pared 3 bases from V and 7 bases from J, leaving 12 bases between. CDR3 length: 13 residues. In germline, CDR1 is MNHEY, CDR2 SVGEGT. CDR3 in DNA: TGTGCCAGCAGTTATTGGGGGGAGAGTGGCTACACCTTC. Protein sequence: CASSYWGESGYTF.

This clonotype appeared many times. V is TRBV20-1 and J is TRBJ2-3, with D uncertain. Germline-derived CDR1 and CDR2 are DFQATT and SNEGSKA (reference sequence). The CDR3 contains 14 residues. The V and J ends lost 3 bases and 7 bases respectively, with 17 bases between them. DNA of the CDR3: TGCAGTGCTAGGGCGGCGCCCTCTGGGAATACGCAGTATTTT. Residues: CSARAAPSGNTQYF.

This clonotype was observed many times. The V call is TRBV20-1, the J call TRBJ2-3; D is uncertain. With 0 bases removed from V and 14 bases from J, the gap between germline ends came to 12 bases. Germline values: CDR1 DFQATT, CDR2 SNEGSKA (reference sequence). There are 11 residues in the CDR3. The CDR3 DNA reads as TGCAGTGCTAGAGATCGTTTCTCGTGGTATTTT. This translates into CSARDRFSWYF.

The chain carries TRBV29-1 and TRBJ2-3; tentatively, D is TRBD2 (6 bases). The CDR3 has 12 residues. Germline values: CDR1 SQVTM, CDR2 ANQGSEA. The V end was cut by 7 bases, the J end by 5 bases, with 13 bases between. CDR3 bases: TGCAGCGGGGGGGACTCAAAAGATACGCAGTATTTT. Translation: CSGGDSKDTQYF.

This chain connects TRBV20-1 to TRBJ2-3, with TRBD2 identical over 13 bases. Germline trimming cut 5 bases from V and 2 bases from J; bases unmatched to any gene: 4. Looked up from germline, CDR1 is DFQATT and CDR2 is SNEGSKA (reference sequence). There are 15 residues in the CDR3. The CDR3 bases are TGCAGTGCTCGTACTAGCGGGGGGGCCACAGATACGCAGTATTTT. Its translation is CSARTSGGATDTQYF.

The rearrangement joins TRBV3-1 to TRBJ2-5; a possible D gene is TRBD2 (6 bases). The CDR3 has 14 residues. V shed 6 bases and J shed 4 bases, with 15 bases lying between them. CDR1 and CDR2 (germline): LGHDT, YNNKEL (reference sequence). The CDR3 reads CASSVDGSGETQYF. CDR3 bases: TGTGCCAGCAGTGTGGACGGGAGTGGAGAGACCCAGTACTTC.

About this clonotype itself: At one end the junction does not follow the germline gene, possibly because of a read error. The chain combines TRBV7-7 with TRBJ2-5; D possibly matches TRBD1 or TRBD2 (5 bases each). Germline V gene lookup returns CDR1 SSHAT and CDR2 FNYEAQ (reference sequence). This CDR3 is built from 14 residues. CDR3: CASSHLGVGETQYF. The CDR3 region has the DNA TGTGCTAGCAGTCACCTGGGGGTCGGCGAGACCCAGTACTTC.

This clonotype was counted between two and nine times. The chain has TRBV5-4 and TRBJ2-7, with D possibly matching TRBD1 (8 bases). The CDR3 totals 15 residues. V lost 4 bases to trimming and J lost 6 bases, with 20 bases between them. The germline gives CDR1 SGHNT, CDR2 YYREEE (reference sequence). The CDR3 sequence: CASSRTTGGVGEQYF. As DNA, the CDR3 is TGTGCCAGCAGCCGAACTACAGGGGGGGTAGGCGAGCAGTACTTC.

This clonotype was seen more than once but under ten times. The chain couples TRBV5-1 to TRBJ1-2; D is uncertain. The germline gives CDR1 SGHRS, CDR2 YFSETQ. This CDR3 comprises 13 residues. V shed 0 bases and J shed 8 bases, with 11 bases lying between them. CDR3 sequence (DNA): TGCGCCAGCAGCTTGGCCGATTGGAGGGGCTACACCTTC. Translating gives CASSLADWRGYTF.

The V gene is TRBV6-1, the J gene TRBJ2-3; a possible D gene is TRBD2 (6 bases). V was pared by 6 bases and J by 2 bases, with 21 bases between. Per germline, CDR1 MNHNS and CDR2 SASEGT. The length of the CDR3 is 17 residues. CDR3 residues: CASSLNGLARYTDTQYF. In DNA form, the CDR3 reads TGTGCCAGCAGCCTTAATGGGCTAGCGCGTTACACAGATACGCAGTATTTT.

This clonotype has a handful of counts. The V call is TRBV5-5, the J call TRBJ1-1, with D perhaps TRBD1 (6 bases). The CDR3 is 14 amino acids. V shed 6 bases and J shed 6 bases, with 18 bases lying between them. The germline CDR1 and CDR2 sequences are SGHKS and YYEKEE (reference sequence). The CDR3 loop reads CASNRGGGSPEAFF. CDR3 in DNA: TGTGCCAGCAACCGGGGGGGCGGGAGTCCTGAAGCTTTCTTT. Looking up the rest from reference TRBV5-5 and TRBJ1-1 gives the full variable domain: DAGVTQSPTHLIKTRGQQVTLRCSPISGHKSVSWYQQVLGQGPQFIFQYYEKEERGRGNFPDRFSARQFPNYSSELNVNALLLGDSALYLCASNRGGGSPEAFFGQGTRLTVV.

The chain links TRBV12-3 or TRBV12-4 to TRBJ2-1, with 16 bases matching TRBD2. The CDR3 runs 19 residues. J gave up 8 bases and V 2 bases, and 12 bases lay outside the gene matches. The CDR3 is CASSLRQRGLAGGSHEQFF. The CDR3 bases are TGTGCCAGCAGTTTACGCCAAAGGGGACTAGCGGGAGGGTCCCATGAGCAGTTCTTC.

A few counts support this clonotype. The CDR3 DNA reads as TGCGCCAGCAGCCAGGCCTGGCTAGCGGGGGATGCGTTCTTC. Its translation is CASSQAWLAGDAFF. This chain joins TRBV4-3 and TRBJ2-1, with 10 bases aligning to TRBD2. CDR1 is LGHNA and CDR2 is YSLEER in the germline V gene. Losses at the gene ends were 3 bases for V and 15 bases for J; bases not matched to a gene: 11. This CDR3 is 14 amino acids long.

The table lists this clonotype with a few counts. V usage is TRBV20-1 and J usage is TRBJ2-6; possibly TRBD2 for D (6 bases). The CDR3 length is 14 residues. V gave up 0 bases and J gave up 4 bases, with 7 bases separating them. Germline CDR1 is DFQATT and CDR2 is SNEGSKA (reference sequence). In nucleotides, the CDR3 is TGCAGTGCTAGAGATGGGAGGGGGGCCAACGTCCTGACTTTC. Protein sequence: CSARDGRGANVLTF.

This clonotype turned up a few times. This chain links TRBV11-3 with TRBJ2-3; the match to TRBD2 covers 9 bases. V shed 4 bases and J 5 bases; nucleotides not matched to a gene: 10. CDR3 length: 16 amino acids. Germline CDR1 and CDR2: SGHNT and YENEEA. CDR3 nucleotide sequence: TGTGCCAGCAGCTCGGATAGCGGGAGAAACGTAGATACGCAGTATTTT. Translation: CASSSDSGRNVDTQYF.

This clonotype was recorded many times. The J gene is TRBJ2-2, the V gene TRBV7-9, with D tentatively TRBD1 (5 bases). This CDR3 has 15 residues. V lost 5 bases and J lost 1, with 11 bases in between. Germline assignment: CDR1 SEHNR and CDR2 FQNEAQ (reference sequence). The chain's CDR3 is CASSIDSGNTGELFF. CDR3 bases: TGTGCCAGCAGCATAGACAGTGGGAACACCGGGGAGCTGTTTTTT. Drawing the rest from reference TRBV7-9 and TRBJ2-2, the complete variable domain is DTGVSQNPRHKITKRGQNVTFRCDPISEHNRLYWYRQTLGQGPEFLTYFQNEAQLEKSRLLSDRFSAERPKGSFSTLEIQRTEQGDSAMYLCASSIDSGNTGELFFGEGSRLTVL.